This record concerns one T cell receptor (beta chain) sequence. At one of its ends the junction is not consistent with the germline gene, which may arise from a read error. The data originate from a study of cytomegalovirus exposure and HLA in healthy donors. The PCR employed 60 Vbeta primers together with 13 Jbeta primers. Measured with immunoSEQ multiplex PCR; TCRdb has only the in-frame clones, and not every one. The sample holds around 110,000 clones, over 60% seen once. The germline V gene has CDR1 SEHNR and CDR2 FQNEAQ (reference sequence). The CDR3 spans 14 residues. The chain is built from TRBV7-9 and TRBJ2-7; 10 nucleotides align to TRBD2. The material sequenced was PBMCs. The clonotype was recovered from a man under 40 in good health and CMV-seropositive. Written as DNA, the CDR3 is TGTGCCAGCAGCATAGCGGGAGGCGCCTACGAGCAGTACTTC. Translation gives CASSIAGGAYEQYF.